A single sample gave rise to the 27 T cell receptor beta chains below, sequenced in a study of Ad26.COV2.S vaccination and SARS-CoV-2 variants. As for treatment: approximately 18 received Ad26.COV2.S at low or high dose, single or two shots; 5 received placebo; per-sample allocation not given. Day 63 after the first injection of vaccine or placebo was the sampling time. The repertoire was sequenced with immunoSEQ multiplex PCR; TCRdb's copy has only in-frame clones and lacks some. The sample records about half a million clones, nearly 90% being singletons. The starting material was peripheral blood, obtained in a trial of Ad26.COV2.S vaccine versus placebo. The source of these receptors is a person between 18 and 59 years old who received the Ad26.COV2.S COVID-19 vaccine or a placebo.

The CDR3 spells CASSEIAGLGNEQFF. DNA for the CDR3: TGCGCCAGCAGTGAGATAGCGGGATTGGGCAATGAGCAGTTCTTC. The V call is TRBV10-1, the J call TRBJ2-1, with 8 bases that match TRBD2. J lost 6 bases, V lost 2 bases, and 6 bases had no gene match. The CDR3 covers 15 residues. Germline-derived CDR1 and CDR2 are WNHNN and SYGVQD (reference sequence).

CDR3 bases: TGCGCCAGCAGCCAAGCCCCCCAGGGGACAGGACATCGAGTCTACACCTTC. It yields the protein CASSQAPQGTGHRVYTF. J is TRBJ1-2 and V is TRBV4-3; 8 nucleotides agree with TRBD1. J lost 10 bases, V lost 1 base, and 17 bases had no gene match. CDR3 length: 17 amino acids. The germline V gene has CDR1 LGHNA and CDR2 YSLEER.

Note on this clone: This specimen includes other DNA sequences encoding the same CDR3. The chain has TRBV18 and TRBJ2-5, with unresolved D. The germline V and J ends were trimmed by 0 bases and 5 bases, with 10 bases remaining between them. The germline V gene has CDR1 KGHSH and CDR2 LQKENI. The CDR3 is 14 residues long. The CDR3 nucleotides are TGTGCCAGCTCACCACCAGCAGGTCAGGAGACCCAGTACTTC. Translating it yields CASSPPAGQETQYF.

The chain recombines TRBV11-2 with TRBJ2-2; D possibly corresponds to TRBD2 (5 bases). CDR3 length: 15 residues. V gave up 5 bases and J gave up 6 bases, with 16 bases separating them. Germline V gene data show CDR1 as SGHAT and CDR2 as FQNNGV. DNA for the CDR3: TGTGCCAGCAGCCTTCAATGGAGGCACCCCGGGGAGCTGTTTTTT. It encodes CASSLQWRHPGELFF.

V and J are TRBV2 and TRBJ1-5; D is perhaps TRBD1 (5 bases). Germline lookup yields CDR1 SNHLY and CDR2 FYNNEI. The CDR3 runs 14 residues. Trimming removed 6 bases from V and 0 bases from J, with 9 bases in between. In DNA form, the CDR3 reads TGTGCCAGCAGCCTACAGGATAGCAATCAGCCCCAGCATTTT. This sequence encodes CASSLQDSNQPQHF. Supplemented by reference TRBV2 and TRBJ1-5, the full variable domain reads EPEVTQTPSHQVTQMGQEVILRCVPISNHLYFYWYRQILGQKVEFLVSFYNNEISEKSEIFDDQFSVERPDGSNFTLKIRSTKLEDSAMYFCASSLQDSNQPQHFGDGTRLSIL.

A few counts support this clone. In nucleotides, the CDR3 is TGTGCCAGCAGCCCGGACAGCCGCAATCAGCCCCAGCATTTT. It translates to CASSPDSRNQPQHF. The chain is built from TRBV2 and TRBJ1-5, with D maybe TRBD1 (6 bases). Germline V CDR1 and CDR2: SNHLY, FYNNEI. V was trimmed by 6 bases and J by 2 bases, leaving 11 bases between them. The CDR3 totals 14 residues.

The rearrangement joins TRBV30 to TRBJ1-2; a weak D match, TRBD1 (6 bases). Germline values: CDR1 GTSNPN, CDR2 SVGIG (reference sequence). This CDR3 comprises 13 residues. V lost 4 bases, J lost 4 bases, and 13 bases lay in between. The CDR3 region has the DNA TGTGCCTGGACCCAGGGGTCGGGCTATGGCTACACCTTC. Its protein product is CAWTQGSGYGYTF.

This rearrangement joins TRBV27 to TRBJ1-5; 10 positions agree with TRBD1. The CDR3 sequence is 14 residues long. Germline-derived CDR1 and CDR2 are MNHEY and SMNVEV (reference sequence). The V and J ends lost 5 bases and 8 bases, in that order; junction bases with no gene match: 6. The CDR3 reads CASSETGGREPQHF. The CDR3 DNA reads TGTGCCAGCAGTGAGACAGGGGGCAGGGAGCCCCAGCATTTT.

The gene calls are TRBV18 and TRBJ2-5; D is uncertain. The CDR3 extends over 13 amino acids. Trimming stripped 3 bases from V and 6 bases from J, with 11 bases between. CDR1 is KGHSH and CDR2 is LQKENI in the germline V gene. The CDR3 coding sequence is TGTGCCAGCTCACCCCTGGAGAGTCAGACCCAGTACTTC. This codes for CASSPLESQTQYF.

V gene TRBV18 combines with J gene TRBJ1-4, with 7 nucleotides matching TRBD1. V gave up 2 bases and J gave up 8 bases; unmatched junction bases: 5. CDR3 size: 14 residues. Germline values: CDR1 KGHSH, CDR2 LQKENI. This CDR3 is CASSPRQGEEKLFF. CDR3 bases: TGTGCCAGCTCACCAAGGCAGGGGGAGGAAAAACTGTTTTTT. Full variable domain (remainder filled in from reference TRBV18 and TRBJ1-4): NAGVMQNPRHLVRRRGQEARLRCSPMKGHSHVYWYRQLPEEGLKFMVYLQKENIIDESGMPKERFSAEFPKEGPSILRIQQVVRGDSAAYFCASSPRQGEEKLFFGSGTQLSVL.

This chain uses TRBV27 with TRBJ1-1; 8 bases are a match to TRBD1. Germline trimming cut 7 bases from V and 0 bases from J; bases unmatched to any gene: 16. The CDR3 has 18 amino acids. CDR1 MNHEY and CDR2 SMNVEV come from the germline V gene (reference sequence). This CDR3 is CASIMFGRTGLMNTEAFF. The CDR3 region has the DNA TGTGCCAGCATCATGTTTGGCCGGACAGGGCTCATGAACACTGAAGCTTTCTTT.

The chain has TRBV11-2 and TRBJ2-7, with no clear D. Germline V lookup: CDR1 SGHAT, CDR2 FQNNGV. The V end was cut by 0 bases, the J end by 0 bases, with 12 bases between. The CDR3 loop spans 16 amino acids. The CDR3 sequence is CASSLEGQVFSYEQYF. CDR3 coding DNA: TGTGCCAGCAGCTTAGAAGGGCAGGTCTTCTCCTACGAGCAGTACTTC.

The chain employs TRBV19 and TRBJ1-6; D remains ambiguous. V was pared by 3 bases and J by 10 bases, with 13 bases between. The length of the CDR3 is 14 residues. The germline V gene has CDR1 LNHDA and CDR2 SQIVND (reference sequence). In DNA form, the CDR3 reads TGTGCCAGTAGTATGAGGGCCGGGCGGTCACCCCTCCACTTT. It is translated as CASSMRAGRSPLHF. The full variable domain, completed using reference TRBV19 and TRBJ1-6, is DGGITQSPKYLFRKEGQNVTLSCEQNLNHDAMYWYRQDPGQGLRLIYYSQIVNDFQKGDIAEGYSVSREKKESFPLTVTSAQKNPTAFYLCASSMRAGRSPLHFGNGTRLTVT.

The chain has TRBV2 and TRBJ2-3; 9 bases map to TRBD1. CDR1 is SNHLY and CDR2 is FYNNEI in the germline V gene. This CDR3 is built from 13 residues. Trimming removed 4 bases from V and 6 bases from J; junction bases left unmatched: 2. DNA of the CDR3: TGTGCCAGCAGTGGAACAGGGGGCGATACGCAGTATTTT. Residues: CASSGTGGDTQYF.

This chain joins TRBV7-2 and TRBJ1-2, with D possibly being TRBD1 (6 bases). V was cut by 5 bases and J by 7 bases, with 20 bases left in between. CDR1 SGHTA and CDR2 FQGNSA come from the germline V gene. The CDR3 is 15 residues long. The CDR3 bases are TGTGCCAGCAGCGAGGACAGCTCAAGGGGTCGTGGCTACACCTTC. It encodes CASSEDSSRGRGYTF.

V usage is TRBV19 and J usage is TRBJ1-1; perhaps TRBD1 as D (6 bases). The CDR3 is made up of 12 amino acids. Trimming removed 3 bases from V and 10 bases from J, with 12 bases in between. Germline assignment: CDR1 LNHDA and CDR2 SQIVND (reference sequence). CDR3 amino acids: CASSMIQGPAFF. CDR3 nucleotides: TGTGCCAGTAGTATGATACAGGGACCAGCTTTCTTT.

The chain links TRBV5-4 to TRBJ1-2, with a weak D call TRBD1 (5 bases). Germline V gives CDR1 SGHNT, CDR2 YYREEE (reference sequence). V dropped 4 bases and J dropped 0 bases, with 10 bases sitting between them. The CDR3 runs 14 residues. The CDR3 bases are TGTGCCAGCAGCCAGGCGGGGGCTAACTATGGCTACACCTTC. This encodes CASSQAGANYGYTF.

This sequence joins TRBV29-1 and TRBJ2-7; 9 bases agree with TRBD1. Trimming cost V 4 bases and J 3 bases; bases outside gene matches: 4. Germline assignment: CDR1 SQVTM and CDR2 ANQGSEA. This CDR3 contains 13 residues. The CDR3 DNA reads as TGCAGCGTTGGGTCGACAGGGGGCTACGAGCAGTACTTC. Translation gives CSVGSTGGYEQYF.

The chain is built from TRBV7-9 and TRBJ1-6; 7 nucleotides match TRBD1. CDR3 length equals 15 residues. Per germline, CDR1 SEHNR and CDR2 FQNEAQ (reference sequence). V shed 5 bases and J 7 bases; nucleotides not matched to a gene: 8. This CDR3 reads CASSHDRASNSPLHF. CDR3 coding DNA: TGTGCCAGCAGCCACGACAGGGCCTCAAATTCACCCCTCCACTTT.

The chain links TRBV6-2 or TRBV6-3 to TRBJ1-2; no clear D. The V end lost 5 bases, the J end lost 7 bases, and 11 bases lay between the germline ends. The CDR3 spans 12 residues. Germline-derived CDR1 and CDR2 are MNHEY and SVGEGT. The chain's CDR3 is CASSNPPSGYTF. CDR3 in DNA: TGTGCCAGCAGTAACCCTCCGAGTGGCTACACCTTC.

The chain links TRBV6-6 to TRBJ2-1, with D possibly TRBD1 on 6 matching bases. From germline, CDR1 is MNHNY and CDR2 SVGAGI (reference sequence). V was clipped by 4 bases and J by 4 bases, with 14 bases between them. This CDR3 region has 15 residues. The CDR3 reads CASSSRTVNYNEQFF. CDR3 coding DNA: TGTGCCAGCAGTTCGAGGACAGTTAATTACAATGAGCAGTTCTTC.

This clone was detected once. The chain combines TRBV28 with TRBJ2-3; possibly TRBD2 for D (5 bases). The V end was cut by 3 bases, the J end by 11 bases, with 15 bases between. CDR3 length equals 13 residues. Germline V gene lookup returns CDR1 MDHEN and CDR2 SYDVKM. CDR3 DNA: TGTGCCAGCAGTTTTGGAATAGCGTGGGGGCAGTATTTT. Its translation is CASSFGIAWGQYF.

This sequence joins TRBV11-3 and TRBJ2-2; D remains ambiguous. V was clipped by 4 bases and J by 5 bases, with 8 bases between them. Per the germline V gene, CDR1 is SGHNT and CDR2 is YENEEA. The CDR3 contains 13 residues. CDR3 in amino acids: CASSSAATGELFF. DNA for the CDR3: TGTGCCAGCAGCTCTGCGGCTACCGGGGAGCTGTTTTTT.

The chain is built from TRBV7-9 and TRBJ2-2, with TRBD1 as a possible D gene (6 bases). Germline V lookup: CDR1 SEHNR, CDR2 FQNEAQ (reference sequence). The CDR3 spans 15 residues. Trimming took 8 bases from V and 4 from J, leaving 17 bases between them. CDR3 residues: CASEATRQATGELFF. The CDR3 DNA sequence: TGTGCCAGCGAAGCAACGAGACAGGCCACCGGGGAGCTGTTTTTT.

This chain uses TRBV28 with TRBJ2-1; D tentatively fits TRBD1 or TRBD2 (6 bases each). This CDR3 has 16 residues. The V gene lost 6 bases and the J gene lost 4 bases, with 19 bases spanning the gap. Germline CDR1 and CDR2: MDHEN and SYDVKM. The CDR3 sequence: CASRGRQGPSYNEQFF. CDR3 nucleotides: TGTGCCAGCAGAGGGAGGCAGGGGCCTTCGTACAATGAGCAGTTCTTC.

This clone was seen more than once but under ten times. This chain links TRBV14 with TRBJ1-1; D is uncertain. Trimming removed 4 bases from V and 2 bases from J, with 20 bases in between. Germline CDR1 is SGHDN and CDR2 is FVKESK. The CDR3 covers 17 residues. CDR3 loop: CASSPRALAPGNTEAFF. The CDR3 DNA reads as TGTGCCAGCAGCCCCAGAGCCCTCGCACCGGGTAACACTGAAGCTTTCTTT. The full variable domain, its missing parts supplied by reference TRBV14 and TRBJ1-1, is EAGVTQFPSHSVIEKGQTVTLRCDPISGHDNLYWYRRVMGKEIKFLLHFVKESKQDESGMPNNRFLAERTGGTYSTLKVQPAELEDSGVYFCASSPRALAPGNTEAFFGQGTRLTVV.

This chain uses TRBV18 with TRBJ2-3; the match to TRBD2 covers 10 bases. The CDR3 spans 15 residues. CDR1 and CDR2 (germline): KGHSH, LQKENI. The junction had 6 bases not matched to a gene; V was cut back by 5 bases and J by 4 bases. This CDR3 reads CASSELAGSADTQYF. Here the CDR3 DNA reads TGTGCCAGCTCAGAACTAGCGGGGTCGGCAGATACGCAGTATTTT. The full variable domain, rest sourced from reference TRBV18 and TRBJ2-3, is NAGVMQNPRHLVRRRGQEARLRCSPMKGHSHVYWYRQLPEEGLKFMVYLQKENIIDESGMPKERFSAEFPKEGPSILRIQQVVRGDSAAYFCASSELAGSADTQYFGPGTRLTVL.